This TCR beta chain is from a study of T cell responses to AZD1222 COVID-19 vaccine. Trimming stripped 0 bases from V and 6 bases from J, with 12 bases between. The CDR3 has 14 residues. Germline V lookup: CDR1 SGDLS, CDR2 YYNGEE. Profiling relied on immunoSEQ multiplex PCR, and the TCRdb table lists in-frame clones only, not all of them. The profile shows around 83,000 clones, about 82% of them singletons. Sequenced here: peripheral blood, sampled on day 0 of AZD1222 vaccination. The chain carries TRBV9 and TRBJ1-1; D call uncertain. This sequence was found in an adult in good health. This CDR3 is CASSVGASLPEAFF. Written as DNA, the CDR3 is TGTGCCAGCAGCGTAGGTGCGAGTTTACCTGAAGCTTTCTTT.